The text below deals with one TCR beta chain. This entry belongs to a study of blood T cell repertoires in COVID-19. For the study at large: Sites in the United States, Italy and Spain provided acute and convalescent COVID-19 samples.

The V end lost 3 bases, the J end lost 5 bases, and 11 bases lay between the germline ends. CDR1 is SGHDT, CDR2 YYEEEE, per germline. CDR3 length: 13 residues. Authors' analysis steps: Amplification with reference gene primers provided the estimates of nucleated cell counts. Generated by immunoSEQ multiplex PCR, the TCRdb table keeps only in-frame clones and is missing some. V and J calls and clone size are those listed in that table; D and trimming were worked out from the DNA. The table has about 310,000 clones, approximately 81% seen once. Sequencing was carried out using PBMCs or T cells enriched from blood (not recorded which). The source of this sequence is a woman in her twenties or thirties who had been exposed to COVID-19. This chain links TRBV5-6 with TRBJ2-5; TRBD1 might be the D (6 bases). CDR3 sequence: CASSYTGLETQYF. CDR3 bases: TGTGCCAGCAGCTACACAGGGCTGGAGACCCAGTACTTC.